Shown below are 7 T cell receptor beta chains from a single sample sequenced in a study of cytomegalovirus exposure and HLA in healthy donors. The PCR was carried out with 60 Vbeta primers and 13 Jbeta primers. Clones were sequenced by immunoSEQ multiplex PCR, and TCRdb holds only the in-frame ones, with some missing. The repertoire includes 170,000 or so clones, around 80% of them detected once, and around 7.3% sits in the top ten. Sequenced sample: PBMCs. These receptors all come from a man between 25 and 39 years old in good health and CMV-seropositive.

This sequence joins TRBV7-2 and TRBJ2-7; D is perhaps TRBD1 (5 bases). This CDR3 region has 13 residues. Trimming left V 4 bases short and J 4 bases short, with 11 bases between. Germline CDR1 reads SGHTA; CDR2 reads FQGNSA. The CDR3 protein is CASSSWGGYEQYF. The CDR3, as DNA: TGTGCCAGCAGCTCTTGGGGCGGATACGAGCAGTACTTC.

V usage is TRBV30 and J usage is TRBJ2-7; TRBD1 matches 9 bases. Trimming at V came to 5 bases and at J to 0 bases, leaving 5 bases not matched to a gene. Germline CDR1 is GTSNPN and CDR2 is SVGIG (reference sequence). This CDR3 is 14 amino acids long. The DNA of the CDR3 is TGTGCCTGGTCCCGGGACAGGGCCTCCTACGAGCAGTACTTC. It specifies CAWSRDRASYEQYF.

For the CDR3, the DNA is TGTGCCAGCAGCGATGACAGGGGCCCCTACGAGCAGTACTTC. Translated: CASSDDRGPYEQYF. The gene calls are TRBV28 and TRBJ2-7; 8 nucleotides align to TRBD1. Trimming took 6 bases from V and 2 from J; bases not matched to a gene: 6. Germline assignment: CDR1 MDHEN and CDR2 SYDVKM. This CDR3 is built from 14 residues. Together with reference TRBV28 and TRBJ2-7, the CDR3 gives the full variable domain: DVKVTQSSRYLVKRTGEKVFLECVQDMDHENMFWYRQDPGLGLRLIYFSYDVKMKEKGDIPEGYSVSREKKERFSLILESASTNQTSMYLCASSDDRGPYEQYFGPGTRLTVT.

The J gene is TRBJ2-2, the V gene TRBV2; 12 bases fit TRBD2. This CDR3 is built from 14 residues. With V trimmed by 6 bases and J by 6 bases, 2 bases remained unmatched. CDR1 and CDR2 (germline): SNHLY, FYNNEI. CDR3 nucleotides: TGTGCCAGCAGCCGGACTAGCGGGGCCGGGGAGCTGTTTTTT. Its translation is CASSRTSGAGELFF.

The V call is TRBV15, the J call TRBJ2-7; D remains ambiguous. This CDR3 is built from 15 residues. Trimming stripped 3 bases from V and 2 bases from J, with 14 bases between. Looked up from germline, CDR1 is LNHNV and CDR2 is YYDKDF (reference sequence). CDR3 sequence (DNA): TGTGCCACCAGCAGGGATCCTAGGCATCCCTACGAGCAGTACTTC. Protein: CATSRDPRHPYEQYF.

J is TRBJ1-1 and V is TRBV6-1, with unresolved D. CDR3 length: 13 residues. Per the germline V gene, CDR1 is MNHNS and CDR2 is SASEGT. V was cut by 6 bases and J by 0 bases, with 8 bases left in between. CDR3 protein: CASRHTLNTEAFF. The CDR3 bases are TGTGCCAGCAGACACACCTTGAACACTGAAGCTTTCTTT.

This chain uses TRBV4-3 with TRBJ2-3; 7 bases are shared with TRBD2. J gave up 2 bases and V 1 base, and 6 bases lay outside the gene matches. CDR1 and CDR2 from the germline V gene are LGHNA and YSLEER. The CDR3 is 16 amino acids. The CDR3 DNA is TGCGCCAGCAGCCAAGGGACTAGACCAGCCACAGATACGCAGTATTTT. Residues: CASSQGTRPATDTQYF.